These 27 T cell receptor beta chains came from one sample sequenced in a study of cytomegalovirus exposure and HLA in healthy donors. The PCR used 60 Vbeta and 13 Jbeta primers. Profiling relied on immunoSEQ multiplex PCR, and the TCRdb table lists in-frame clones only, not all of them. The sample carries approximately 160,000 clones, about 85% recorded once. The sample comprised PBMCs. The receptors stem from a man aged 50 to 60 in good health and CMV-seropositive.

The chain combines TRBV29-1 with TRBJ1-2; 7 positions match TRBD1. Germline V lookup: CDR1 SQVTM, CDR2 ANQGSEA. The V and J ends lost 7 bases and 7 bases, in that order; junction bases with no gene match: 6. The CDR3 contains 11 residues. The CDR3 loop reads CSAGDSGGYTF. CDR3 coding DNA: TGCAGCGCCGGGGACAGCGGTGGCTACACCTTC.

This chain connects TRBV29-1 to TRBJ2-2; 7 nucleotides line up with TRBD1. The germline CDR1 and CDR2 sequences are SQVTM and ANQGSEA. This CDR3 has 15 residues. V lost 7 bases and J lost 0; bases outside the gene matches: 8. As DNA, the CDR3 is TGCAGCGCTAGAATTACAGGGGCGAACACCGGGGAGCTGTTTTTT. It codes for CSARITGANTGELFF.

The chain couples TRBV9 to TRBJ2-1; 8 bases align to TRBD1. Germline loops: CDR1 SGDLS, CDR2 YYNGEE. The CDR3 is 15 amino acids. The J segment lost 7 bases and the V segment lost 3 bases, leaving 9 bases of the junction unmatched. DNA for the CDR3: TGTGCCAGCAGCGCGCAGGGGGCCCCTTCGAATGAGCAGTTCTTC. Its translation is CASSAQGAPSNEQFF.

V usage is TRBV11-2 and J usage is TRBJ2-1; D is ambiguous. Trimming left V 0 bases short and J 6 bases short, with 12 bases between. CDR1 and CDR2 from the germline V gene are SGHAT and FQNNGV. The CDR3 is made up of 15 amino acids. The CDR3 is CASSLDRQDGNEQFF. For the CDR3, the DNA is TGTGCCAGCAGCTTAGATCGGCAGGATGGCAATGAGCAGTTCTTC.

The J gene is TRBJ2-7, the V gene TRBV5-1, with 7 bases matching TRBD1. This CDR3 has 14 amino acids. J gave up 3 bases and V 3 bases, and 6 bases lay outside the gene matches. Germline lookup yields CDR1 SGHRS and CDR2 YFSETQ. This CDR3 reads CASSSLGGHYEQYF. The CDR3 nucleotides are TGCGCCAGCAGCTCATTAGGGGGCCACTACGAGCAGTACTTC.

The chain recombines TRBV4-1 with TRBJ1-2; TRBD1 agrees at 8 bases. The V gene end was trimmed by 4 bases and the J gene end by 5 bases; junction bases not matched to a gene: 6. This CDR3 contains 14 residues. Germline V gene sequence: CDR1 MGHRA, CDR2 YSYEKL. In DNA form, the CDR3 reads TGCGCCAGCAGCCTGGACAGGGTTGATTATGGCTACACCTTC. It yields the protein CASSLDRVDYGYTF.

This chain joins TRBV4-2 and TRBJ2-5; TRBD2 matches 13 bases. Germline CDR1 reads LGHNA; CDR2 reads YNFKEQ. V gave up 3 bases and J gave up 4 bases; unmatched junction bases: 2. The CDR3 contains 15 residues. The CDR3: CASSQGLAGRETQYF. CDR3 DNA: TGTGCCAGCAGCCAGGGACTAGCGGGACGAGAGACCCAGTACTTC.

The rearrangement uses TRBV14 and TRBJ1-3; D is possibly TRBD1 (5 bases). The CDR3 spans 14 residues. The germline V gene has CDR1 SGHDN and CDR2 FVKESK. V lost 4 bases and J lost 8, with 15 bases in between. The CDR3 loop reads CASSLWTRKDTIYF. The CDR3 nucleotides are TGTGCCAGCAGCCTATGGACAAGGAAGGACACCATATATTTT.

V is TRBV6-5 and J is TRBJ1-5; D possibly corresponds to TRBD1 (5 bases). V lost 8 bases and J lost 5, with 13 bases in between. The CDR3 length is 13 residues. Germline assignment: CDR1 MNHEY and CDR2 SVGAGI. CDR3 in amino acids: CASLGRADQPQHF. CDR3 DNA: TGTGCCAGCCTGGGCAGGGCGGATCAGCCCCAGCATTTT.

The CDR3 DNA is TGTGCCAGCAGCTCGCGAGGAGGTCCCGTGGTTGAAAAACTGTTTTTT. Its translation is CASSSRGGPVVEKLFF. The rearrangement uses TRBV5-4 and TRBJ1-4; D gene unclear. Per germline, CDR1 SGHNT and CDR2 YYREEE (reference sequence). V dropped 3 bases and J dropped 7 bases, with 19 bases sitting between them. This CDR3 is built from 16 residues.

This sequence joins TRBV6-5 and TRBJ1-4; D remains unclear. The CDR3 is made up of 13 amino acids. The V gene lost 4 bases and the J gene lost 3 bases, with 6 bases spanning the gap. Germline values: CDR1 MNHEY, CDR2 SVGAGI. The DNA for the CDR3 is TGTGCCAGCAGTTTAGAGGCTAATGAAAAACTGTTTTTT. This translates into CASSLEANEKLFF.

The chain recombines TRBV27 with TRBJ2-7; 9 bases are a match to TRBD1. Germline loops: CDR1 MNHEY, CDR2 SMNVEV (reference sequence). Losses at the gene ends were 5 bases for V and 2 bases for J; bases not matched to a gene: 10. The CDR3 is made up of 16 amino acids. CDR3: CASSLGQGTPPYEQYF. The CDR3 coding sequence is TGTGCCAGCAGTCTCGGACAGGGGACCCCCCCCTACGAGCAGTACTTC.

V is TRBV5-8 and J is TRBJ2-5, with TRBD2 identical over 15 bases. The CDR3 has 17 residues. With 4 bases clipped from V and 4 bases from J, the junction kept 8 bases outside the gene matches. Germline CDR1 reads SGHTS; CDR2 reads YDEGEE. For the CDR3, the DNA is TGTGCCAGCAGCCCCGGACTAGCGGGGGGGCGGGGAGAGACCCAGTACTTC. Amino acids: CASSPGLAGGRGETQYF.

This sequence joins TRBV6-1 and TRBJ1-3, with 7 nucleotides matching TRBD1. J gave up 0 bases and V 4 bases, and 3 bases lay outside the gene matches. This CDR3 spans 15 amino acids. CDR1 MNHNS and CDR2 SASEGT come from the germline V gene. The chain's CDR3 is CASSGDRGSGNTIYF. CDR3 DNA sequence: TGTGCCAGCAGTGGGGACAGAGGCTCTGGAAACACCATATATTTT.

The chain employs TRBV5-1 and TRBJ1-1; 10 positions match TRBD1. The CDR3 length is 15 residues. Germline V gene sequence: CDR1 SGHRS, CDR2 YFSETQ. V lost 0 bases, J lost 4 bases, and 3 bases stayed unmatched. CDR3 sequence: CASSLVGTGATEAFF. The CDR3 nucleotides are TGCGCCAGCAGCTTGGTGGGGACAGGGGCCACTGAAGCTTTCTTT.

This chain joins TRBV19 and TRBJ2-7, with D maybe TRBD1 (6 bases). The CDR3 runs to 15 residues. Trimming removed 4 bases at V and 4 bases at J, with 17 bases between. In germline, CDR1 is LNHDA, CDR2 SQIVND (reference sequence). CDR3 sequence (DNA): TGTGCCAGTAGTAAGGGGGACATCAGGATGTACGAGCAGTACTTC. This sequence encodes CASSKGDIRMYEQYF.

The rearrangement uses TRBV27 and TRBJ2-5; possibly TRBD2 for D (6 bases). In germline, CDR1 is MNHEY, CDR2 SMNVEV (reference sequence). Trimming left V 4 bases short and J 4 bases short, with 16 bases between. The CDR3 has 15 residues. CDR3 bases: TGTGCCAGCAGTTGGAACCGGGACTTGGGAGAGACCCAGTACTTC. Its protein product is CASSWNRDLGETQYF.

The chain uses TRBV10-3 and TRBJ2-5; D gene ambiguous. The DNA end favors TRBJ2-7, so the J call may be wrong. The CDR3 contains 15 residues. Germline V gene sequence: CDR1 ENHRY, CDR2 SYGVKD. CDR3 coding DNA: TGTGCCATCAGTGGATTCGCCAGCAGCGTTTACGAGCAGTACTTC. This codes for CAISGFASSVYEQYF.

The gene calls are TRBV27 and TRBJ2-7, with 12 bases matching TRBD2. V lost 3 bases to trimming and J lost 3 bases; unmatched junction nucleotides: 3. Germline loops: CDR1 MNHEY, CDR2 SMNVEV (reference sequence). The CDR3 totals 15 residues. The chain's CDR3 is CASSFLAGGVYEQYF. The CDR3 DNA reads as TGTGCCAGCAGTTTCCTAGCGGGAGGGGTCTACGAGCAGTACTTC.

This CDR3 is CASSLRGRASGFQLEQFF. The CDR3 nucleotides read TGCGCCAGCAGCTTGAGGGGGAGGGCTAGCGGGTTCCAATTAGAGCAGTTCTTC. This chain uses TRBV5-1 with TRBJ2-1, with TRBD2 matching 8 bases. V lost 1 base and J lost 10; bases outside the gene matches: 19. CDR3 length equals 18 residues. Germline V gene lookup returns CDR1 SGHRS and CDR2 YFSETQ.

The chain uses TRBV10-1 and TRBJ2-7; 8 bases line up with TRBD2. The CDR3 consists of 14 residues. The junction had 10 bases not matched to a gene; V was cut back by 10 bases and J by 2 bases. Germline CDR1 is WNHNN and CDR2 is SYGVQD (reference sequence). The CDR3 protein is CATELGLVAYEQYF. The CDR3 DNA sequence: TGCGCCACAGAGTTGGGACTAGTAGCCTACGAGCAGTACTTC.

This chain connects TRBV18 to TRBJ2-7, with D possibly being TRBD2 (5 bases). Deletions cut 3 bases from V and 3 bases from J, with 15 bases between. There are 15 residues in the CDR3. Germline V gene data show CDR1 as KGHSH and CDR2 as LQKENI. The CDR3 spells CASSPDINSGYEQYF. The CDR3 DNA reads TGTGCCAGCTCACCGGATATCAACAGCGGCTACGAGCAGTACTTC.

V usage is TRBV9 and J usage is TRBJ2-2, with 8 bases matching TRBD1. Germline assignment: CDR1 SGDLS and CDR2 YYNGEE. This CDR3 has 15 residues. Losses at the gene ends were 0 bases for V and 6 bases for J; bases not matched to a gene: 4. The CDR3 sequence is CASSVAQTGAGELFF. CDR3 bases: TGTGCCAGCAGCGTAGCCCAGACAGGGGCCGGGGAGCTGTTTTTT.

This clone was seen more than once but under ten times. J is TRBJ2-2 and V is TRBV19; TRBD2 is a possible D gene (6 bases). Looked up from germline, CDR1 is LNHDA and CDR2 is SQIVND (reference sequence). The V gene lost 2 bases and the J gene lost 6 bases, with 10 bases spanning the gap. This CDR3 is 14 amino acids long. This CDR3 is CASSIKSGAGELFF. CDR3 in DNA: TGTGCCAGTAGTATAAAGTCGGGGGCCGGGGAGCTGTTTTTT.

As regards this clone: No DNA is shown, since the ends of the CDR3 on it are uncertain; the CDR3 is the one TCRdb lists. CDR3 sequence: CACAWGVMNTEAFF. The chain has TRBV30 and TRBJ1-1. The germline V gene has CDR1 GTSNPN and CDR2 SVGIG (reference sequence). The CDR3 adds up to 14 amino acids, both ends counted.

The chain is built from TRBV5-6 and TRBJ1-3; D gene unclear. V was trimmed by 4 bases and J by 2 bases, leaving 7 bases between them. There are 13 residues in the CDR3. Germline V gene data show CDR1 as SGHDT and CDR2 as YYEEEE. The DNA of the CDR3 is TGTGCCAGCAGCCGGGGAGCTGGAAACACCATATATTTT. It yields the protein CASSRGAGNTIYF.

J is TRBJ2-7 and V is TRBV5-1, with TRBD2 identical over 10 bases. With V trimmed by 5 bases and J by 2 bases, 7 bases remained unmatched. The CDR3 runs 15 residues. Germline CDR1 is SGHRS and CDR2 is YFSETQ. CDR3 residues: CASRRLAGEAYEQYF. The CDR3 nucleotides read TGCGCCAGCAGGCGTCTAGCGGGAGAGGCCTACGAGCAGTACTTC. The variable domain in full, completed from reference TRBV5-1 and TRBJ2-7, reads KAGVTQTPRYLIKTRGQQVTLSCSPISGHRSVSWYQQTPGQGLQFLFEYFSETQRNKGNFPGRFSGRQFSNSRSEMNVSTLELGDSALYLCASRRLAGEAYEQYFGPGTRLTVT.